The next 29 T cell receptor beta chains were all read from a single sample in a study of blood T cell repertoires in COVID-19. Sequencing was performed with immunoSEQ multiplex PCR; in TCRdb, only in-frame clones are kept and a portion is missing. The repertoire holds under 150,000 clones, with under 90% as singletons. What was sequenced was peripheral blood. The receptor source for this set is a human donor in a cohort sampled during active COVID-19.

The CDR3 reads CATSPHYNEQFF. Written as DNA, the CDR3 is TGTGCCACCAGCCCACATTACAATGAGCAGTTCTTC. The genes are TRBV15 and TRBJ2-1; the D is unclear. Germline assignment: CDR1 LNHNV and CDR2 YYDKDF (reference sequence). V lost 5 bases and J lost 4, with 6 bases in between. The CDR3 runs 12 residues.

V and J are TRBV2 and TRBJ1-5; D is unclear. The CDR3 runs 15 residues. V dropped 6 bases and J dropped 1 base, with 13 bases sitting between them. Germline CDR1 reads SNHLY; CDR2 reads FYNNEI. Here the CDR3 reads CASRPRETSNQPQHF. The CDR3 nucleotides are TGTGCCAGCAGGCCGCGGGAGACGAGCAATCAGCCCCAGCATTTT.

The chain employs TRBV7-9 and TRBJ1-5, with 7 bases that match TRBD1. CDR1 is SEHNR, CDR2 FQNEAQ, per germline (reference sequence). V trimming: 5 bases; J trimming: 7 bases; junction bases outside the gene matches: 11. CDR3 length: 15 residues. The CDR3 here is CASSPWTGEGQPQHF. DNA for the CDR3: TGTGCCAGCAGCCCTTGGACAGGTGAGGGACAGCCCCAGCATTTT.

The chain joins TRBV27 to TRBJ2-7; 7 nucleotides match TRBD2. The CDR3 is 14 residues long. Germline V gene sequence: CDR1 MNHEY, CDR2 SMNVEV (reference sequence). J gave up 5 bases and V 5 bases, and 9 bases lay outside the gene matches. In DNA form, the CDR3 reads TGTGCCAGCAGTCTCCGGGGGAGGGGAAACGAGCAGTACTTC. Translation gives CASSLRGRGNEQYF.

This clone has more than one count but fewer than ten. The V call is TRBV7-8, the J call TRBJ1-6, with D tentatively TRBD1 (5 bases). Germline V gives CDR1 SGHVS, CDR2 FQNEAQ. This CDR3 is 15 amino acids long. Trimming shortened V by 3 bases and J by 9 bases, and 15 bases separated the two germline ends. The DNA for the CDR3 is TGTGCCAGCAGCTTCGACAGAATCGGCATTTCACCCCTCCACTTT. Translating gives CASSFDRIGISPLHF.

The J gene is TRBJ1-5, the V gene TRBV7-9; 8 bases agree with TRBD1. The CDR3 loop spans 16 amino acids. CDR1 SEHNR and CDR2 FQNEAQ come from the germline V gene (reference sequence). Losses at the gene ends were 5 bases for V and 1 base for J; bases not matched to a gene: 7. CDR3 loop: CASSTGQGGSNQPQHF. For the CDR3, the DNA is TGTGCCAGCAGCACCGGACAGGGAGGGAGCAATCAGCCCCAGCATTTT.

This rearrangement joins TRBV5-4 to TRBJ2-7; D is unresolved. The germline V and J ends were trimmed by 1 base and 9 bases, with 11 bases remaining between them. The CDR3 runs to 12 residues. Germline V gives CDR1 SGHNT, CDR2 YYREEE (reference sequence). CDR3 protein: CASSLNSLRQYF. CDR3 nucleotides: TGTGCCAGCAGCTTGAATAGCCTCAGGCAGTACTTC.

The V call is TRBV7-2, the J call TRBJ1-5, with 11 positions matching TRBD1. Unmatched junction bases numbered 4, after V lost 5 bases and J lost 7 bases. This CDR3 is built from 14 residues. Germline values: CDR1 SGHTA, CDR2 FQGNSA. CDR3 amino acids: CASSPGQGGQPQHF. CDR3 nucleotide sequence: TGTGCCAGCAGCCCGGGACAGGGGGGACAGCCCCAGCATTTT. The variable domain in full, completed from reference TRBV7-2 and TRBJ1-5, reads GAGVSQSPSNKVTEKGKDVELRCDPISGHTALYWYRQSLGQGLEFLIYFQGNSAPDKSGLPSDRFSAERTGGSVSTLTIQRTQQEDSAVYLCASSPGQGGQPQHFGDGTRLSIL.

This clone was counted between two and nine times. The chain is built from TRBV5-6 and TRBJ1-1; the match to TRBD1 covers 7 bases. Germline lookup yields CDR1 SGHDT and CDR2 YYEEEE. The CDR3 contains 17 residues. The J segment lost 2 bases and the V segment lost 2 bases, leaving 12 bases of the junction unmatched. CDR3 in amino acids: CASSLPGTVDPNTEAFF. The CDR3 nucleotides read TGTGCCAGCAGCTTACCCGGGACAGTCGATCCAAACACTGAAGCTTTCTTT.

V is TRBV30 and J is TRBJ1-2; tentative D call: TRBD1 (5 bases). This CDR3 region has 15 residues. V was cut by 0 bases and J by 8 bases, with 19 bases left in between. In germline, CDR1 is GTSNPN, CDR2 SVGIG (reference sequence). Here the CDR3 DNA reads TGTGCCTGGAGTGTACCTGGGCGGTCGGGGGGAGGCTACACCTTC. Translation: CAWSVPGRSGGGYTF.

The CDR3 DNA reads as TGTGCCACCAGTGAGGGGAAGGGACAAGAAGCGGTCTATGGCTACACCTTC. It translates to CATSEGKGQEAVYGYTF. The J gene is TRBJ1-2, the V gene TRBV24-1; tentative D call: TRBD1 (6 bases). The CDR3 loop spans 17 amino acids. Germline V gene data show CDR1 as KGHDR and CDR2 as SFDVKD. Between the trimmed V and J ends, which lost 4 bases and 4 bases, there was a span of 21 bases.

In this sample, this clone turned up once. As DNA, the CDR3 is TGTGCCAGCAGTTTCATGGACAGGGGGCCCCACGAGCAGTACTTC. It is translated as CASSFMDRGPHEQYF. The rearrangement links TRBV27 to TRBJ2-7; TRBD1 matches 11 bases. The CDR3 totals 15 residues. Germline V gene data show CDR1 as MNHEY and CDR2 as SMNVEV (reference sequence). Trimming at V came to 3 bases and at J to 5 bases, leaving 6 bases not matched to a gene.

CDR3 loop: CASSQRGLAGGAGVHEQYF. The DNA for the CDR3 is TGTGCCAGCAGCCAAAGGGGACTAGCGGGGGGCGCCGGCGTCCACGAGCAGTACTTC. The gene calls are TRBV6-2 or TRBV6-3 and TRBJ2-7; 15 nucleotides match TRBD2. V lost 6 bases and J lost 5; bases outside the gene matches: 17. Looked up from germline, CDR1 is MNHEY and CDR2 is SVGEGT. The CDR3 loop spans 19 amino acids.

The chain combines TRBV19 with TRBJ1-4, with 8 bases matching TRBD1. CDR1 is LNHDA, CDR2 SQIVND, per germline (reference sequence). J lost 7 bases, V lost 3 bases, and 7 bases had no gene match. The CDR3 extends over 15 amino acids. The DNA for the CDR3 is TGTGCCAGTAGTATTAGGCCCAGGGGGCGTGAAAAACTGTTTTTT. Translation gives CASSIRPRGREKLFF.

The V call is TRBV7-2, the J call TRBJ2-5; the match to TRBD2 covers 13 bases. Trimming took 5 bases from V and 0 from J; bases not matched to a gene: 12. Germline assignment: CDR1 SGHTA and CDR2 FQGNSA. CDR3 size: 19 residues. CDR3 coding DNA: TGTGCCAGCAGCCCACCACTAGCGGGGGGGCTTTCGTACCAAGAGACCCAGTACTTC. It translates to CASSPPLAGGLSYQETQYF.

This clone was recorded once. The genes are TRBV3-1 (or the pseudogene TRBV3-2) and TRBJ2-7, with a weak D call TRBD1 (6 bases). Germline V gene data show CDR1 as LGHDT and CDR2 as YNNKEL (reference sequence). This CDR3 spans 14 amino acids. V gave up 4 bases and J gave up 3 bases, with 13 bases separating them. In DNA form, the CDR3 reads TGTGCCAGCAGCCCCCGGGCAGGGGACTACGAGCAGTACTTC. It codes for CASSPRAGDYEQYF.

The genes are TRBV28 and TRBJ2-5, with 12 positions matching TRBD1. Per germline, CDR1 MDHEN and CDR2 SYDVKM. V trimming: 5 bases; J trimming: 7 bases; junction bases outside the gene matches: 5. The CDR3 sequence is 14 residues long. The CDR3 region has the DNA TGTGCCAGCAGTCCGGGACAGGGGGCAGGGACCCAGTACTTC. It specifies CASSPGQGAGTQYF.

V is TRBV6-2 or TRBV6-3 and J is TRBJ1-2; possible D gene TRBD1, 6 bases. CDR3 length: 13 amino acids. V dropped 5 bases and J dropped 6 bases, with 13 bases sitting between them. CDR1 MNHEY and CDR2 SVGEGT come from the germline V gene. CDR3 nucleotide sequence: TGTGCCAGCAGTACGAGGGACACGCATGGCTACACCTTC. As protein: CASSTRDTHGYTF.

This CDR3 reads CASSLVQGKMTNEKLFF. DNA of the CDR3: TGCGCCAGCAGCTTGGTTCAGGGGAAGATGACTAATGAAAAACTGTTTTTT. The chain recombines TRBV5-1 with TRBJ1-4, with a possible D match to TRBD1 (6 bases). The germline V gene encodes CDR1 SGHRS and CDR2 YFSETQ. V lost 0 bases and J 2 bases, leaving 14 bases between the germline ends. The CDR3 extends over 17 amino acids.

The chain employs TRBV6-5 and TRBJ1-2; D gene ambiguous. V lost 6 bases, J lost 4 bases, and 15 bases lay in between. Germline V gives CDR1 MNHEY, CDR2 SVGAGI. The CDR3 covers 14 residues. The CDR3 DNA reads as TGTGCCAGCAGCCGACGGGAGATCCCCTATGGCTACACCTTC. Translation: CASSRREIPYGYTF.

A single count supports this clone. The chain's CDR3 is CASSITTVGQGNYEQYF. The DNA of the CDR3 is TGTGCCAGCTCGATCACCACAGTGGGACAGGGTAACTACGAGCAGTACTTC. This chain uses TRBV18 with TRBJ2-7; TRBD1 aligns across 9 bases. V lost 6 bases to trimming and J lost 3 bases; unmatched junction nucleotides: 15. CDR3 size: 17 residues. CDR1 KGHSH and CDR2 LQKENI come from the germline V gene. Full variable domain (missing parts from reference TRBV18 and TRBJ2-7): NAGVMQNPRHLVRRRGQEARLRCSPMKGHSHVYWYRQLPEEGLKFMVYLQKENIIDESGMPKERFSAEFPKEGPSILRIQQVVRGDSAAYFCASSITTVGQGNYEQYFGPGTRLTVT.

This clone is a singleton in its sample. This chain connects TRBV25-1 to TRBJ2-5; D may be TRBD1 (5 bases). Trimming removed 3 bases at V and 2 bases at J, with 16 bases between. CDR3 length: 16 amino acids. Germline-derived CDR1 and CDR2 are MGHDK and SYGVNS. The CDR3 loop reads CASSDESSTAQETQYF. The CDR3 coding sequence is TGTGCCAGCAGTGATGAATCTTCGACAGCTCAAGAGACCCAGTACTTC.

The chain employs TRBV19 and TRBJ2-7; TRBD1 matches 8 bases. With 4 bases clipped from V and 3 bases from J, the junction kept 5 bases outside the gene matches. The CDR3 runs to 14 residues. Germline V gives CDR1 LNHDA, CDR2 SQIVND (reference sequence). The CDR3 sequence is CASSKQGAVYEQYF. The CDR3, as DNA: TGTGCCAGTAGTAAGCAGGGGGCAGTCTACGAGCAGTACTTC.

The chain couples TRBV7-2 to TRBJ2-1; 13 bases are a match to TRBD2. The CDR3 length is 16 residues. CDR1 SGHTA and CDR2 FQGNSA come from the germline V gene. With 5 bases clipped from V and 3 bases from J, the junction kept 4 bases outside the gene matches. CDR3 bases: TGTGCCAGCAGCCCTTGGACTAGCGGGGGCTACAATGAGCAGTTCTTC. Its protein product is CASSPWTSGGYNEQFF.

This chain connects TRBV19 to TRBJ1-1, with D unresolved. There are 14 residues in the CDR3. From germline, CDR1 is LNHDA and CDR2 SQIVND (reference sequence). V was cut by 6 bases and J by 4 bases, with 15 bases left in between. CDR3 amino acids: CASSSPSRGTEAFF. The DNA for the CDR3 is TGTGCCAGTAGCTCACCGAGCCGTGGCACTGAAGCTTTCTTT.

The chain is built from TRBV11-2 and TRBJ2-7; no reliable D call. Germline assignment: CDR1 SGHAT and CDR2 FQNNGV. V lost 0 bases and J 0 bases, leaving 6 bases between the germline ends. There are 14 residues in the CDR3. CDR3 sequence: CASSLDSVSYEQYF. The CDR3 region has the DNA TGTGCCAGCAGCTTAGACAGCGTCTCCTACGAGCAGTACTTC.

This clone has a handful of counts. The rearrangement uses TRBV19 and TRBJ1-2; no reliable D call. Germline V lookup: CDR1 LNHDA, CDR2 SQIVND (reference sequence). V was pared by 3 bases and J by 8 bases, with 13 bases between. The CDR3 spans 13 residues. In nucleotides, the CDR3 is TGTGCCAGTAGTATCTCTGGTAGAGTGGGCTACACCTTC. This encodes CASSISGRVGYTF.

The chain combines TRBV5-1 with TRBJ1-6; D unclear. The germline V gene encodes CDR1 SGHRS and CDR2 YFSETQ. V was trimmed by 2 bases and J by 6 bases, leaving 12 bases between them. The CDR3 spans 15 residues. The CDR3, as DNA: TGCGCCAGCAGCTTTACTCGGGAAATTAATTCACCCCTCCACTTT. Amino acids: CASSFTREINSPLHF.

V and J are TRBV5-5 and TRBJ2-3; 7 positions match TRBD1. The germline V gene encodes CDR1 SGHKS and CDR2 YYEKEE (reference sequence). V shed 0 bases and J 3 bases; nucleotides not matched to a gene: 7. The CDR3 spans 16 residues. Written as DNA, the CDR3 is TGTGCCAGCAGCTTGGGAATGGCAGGGGGAACAGATACGCAGTATTTT. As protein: CASSLGMAGGTDTQYF. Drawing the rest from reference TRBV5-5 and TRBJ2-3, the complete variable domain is DAGVTQSPTHLIKTRGQQVTLRCSPISGHKSVSWYQQVLGQGPQFIFQYYEKEERGRGNFPDRFSARQFPNYSSELNVNALLLGDSALYLCASSLGMAGGTDTQYFGPGTRLTVL.